The 31 T cell receptor beta chains given below trace back to one sample, sequenced in a study of cytomegalovirus exposure and HLA in healthy donors. The PCR used 60 Vbeta and 13 Jbeta primers. Assay: immunoSEQ multiplex PCR; the TCRdb copy retains only in-frame clones and omits some. Of 180,000 or so clones in the sample, roughly four fifths were seen once. Sequences were obtained from PBMCs. These receptors all stem from a woman aged 45 to 65 in good health and CMV-seropositive.

The rearrangement links TRBV28 to TRBJ2-7; a possible D gene is TRBD1 (6 bases). The germline gives CDR1 MDHEN, CDR2 SYDVKM. The CDR3 spans 15 residues. V was shortened by 6 bases and J by 2 bases, with 17 bases between the two germline ends. DNA for the CDR3: TGTGCCAGCAGAACCCAGGGGACGGAGCCCTACGAGCAGTACTTC. Protein product: CASRTQGTEPYEQYF.

The gene calls are TRBV29-1 and TRBJ2-7; D is ambiguous. CDR1 is SQVTM and CDR2 is ANQGSEA in the germline V gene. This CDR3 is 11 amino acids long. V was clipped by 6 bases and J by 3 bases, with 9 bases between them. The CDR3 sequence is CSVRIFYEQYF. The CDR3 bases are TGCAGCGTCAGAATTTTCTACGAGCAGTACTTC.

Points on this clone: One end of the junction fails to match germline, which may point to a read error. This chain links TRBV6-5 with TRBJ2-1, with a possible D match to TRBD2 (6 bases). Germline V gives CDR1 MNHEY, CDR2 SVGAGI. The CDR3 runs to 13 residues. CDR3 in amino acids: CACSYFSGNEQFF. The CDR3 DNA is TGTGCCTGCAGTTACTTTAGCGGCAATGAGCAGTTCTTC.

Worth noting for this clone: Its ends do not fully match the called genes, so a read error is possible. The chain uses TRBV30 and TRBJ1-4; D gene unclear. The germline V gene has CDR1 GTSNPN and CDR2 SVGIG (reference sequence). The CDR3 spans 13 residues. CDR3 residues: CAWSVLANEKLFF. Written as DNA, the CDR3 is TGTGCCTGGAGTGTATTAGCTAACGAAAAACTGTTTTTT.

The V and J genes are TRBV5-1 and TRBJ2-5, with 7 bases matching TRBD1. The V and J ends lost 2 bases and 2 bases, in that order; junction bases with no gene match: 6. The CDR3 consists of 15 residues. Germline lookup yields CDR1 SGHRS and CDR2 YFSETQ. The CDR3 loop is CASSFDSRGQETQYF. The DNA of the CDR3 is TGCGCCAGCAGCTTTGATAGCAGGGGGCAAGAGACCCAGTACTTC.

This chain uses TRBV6-5 with TRBJ1-1; TRBD1 matches 8 bases. J was trimmed by 5 bases and V by 0 bases; bases with no gene match: 5. This CDR3 is 15 amino acids long. Germline loops: CDR1 MNHEY, CDR2 SVGAGI. The CDR3 DNA is TGTGCCAGCAGTTACTCGATGGACAGGGTAACTGAAGCTTTCTTT. It codes for CASSYSMDRVTEAFF.

The V call is TRBV7-9, the J call TRBJ2-2, with 8 bases fitting TRBD1. CDR3 length equals 16 residues. CDR1 SEHNR and CDR2 FQNEAQ come from the germline V gene (reference sequence). The V segment lost 5 bases and the J segment 1 base; nucleotides outside the gene matches: 6. CDR3 protein: CASSRGTGGNTGELFF. DNA of the CDR3: TGTGCCAGCAGCCGTGGAACAGGGGGGAACACCGGGGAGCTGTTTTTT.

This clone was observed a handful of times. V is TRBV4-1 and J is TRBJ2-2, with 13 bases that match TRBD2. Germline trimming cut 1 base from V and 8 bases from J; bases unmatched to any gene: 10. The CDR3 consists of 18 residues. Germline CDR1 is MGHRA and CDR2 is YSYEKL. CDR3 region: CASSQGRTGLAGLGELFF. The CDR3 DNA reads as TGCGCCAGCAGCCAAGGGAGGACGGGACTAGCGGGACTGGGGGAGCTGTTTTTT.

V is TRBV10-3 and J is TRBJ2-3, with 8 bases identical to TRBD2. CDR3 size: 15 residues. Germline V CDR1 and CDR2: ENHRY, SYGVKD. Losses at the gene ends were 4 bases for V and 3 bases for J; bases not matched to a gene: 6. Written as DNA, the CDR3 is TGTGCCATCAGTGGGCGACTAGCGAGGACAGATACGCAGTATTTT. It translates to CAISGRLARTDTQYF.

The chain links TRBV13 to TRBJ2-6; 7 bases agree with TRBD1. Germline V gene data show CDR1 as PRHDT and CDR2 as FYEKMQ (reference sequence). The length of the CDR3 is 18 residues. The ends lost 5 bases at V and 4 bases at J; junction bases unmatched: 14. The CDR3 DNA reads TGTGCCAGCAGCCCGCAAAGGCAGGGGGTGTTGGGGGCCAACGTCCTGACTTTC. Residues: CASSPQRQGVLGANVLTF.

The chain combines TRBV5-8 with TRBJ2-1, with TRBD1 identical over 8 bases. Unmatched junction bases numbered 8, after V lost 3 bases and J lost 9 bases. The CDR3 is 14 residues long. Germline-derived CDR1 and CDR2 are SGHTS and YDEGEE. The CDR3 DNA is TGTGCCAGCAGCTCTTGGACAGGGCGAGGTGAGCAGTTCTTC. It translates to CASSSWTGRGEQFF.

As DNA, the CDR3 is TGTGCCAGCAGCTACACCCGGGACAGGGTTTCCTACGAGCAGTACTTC. Amino acids: CASSYTRDRVSYEQYF. The rearrangement uses TRBV13 and TRBJ2-7; 9 bases are shared with TRBD1. Germline loops: CDR1 PRHDT, CDR2 FYEKMQ (reference sequence). After removal of 4 bases from V and 1 base from J, the junction contained 8 bases not matched to a gene. The CDR3 spans 16 residues.

This clone was counted between two and nine times. The V gene is TRBV6-5, the J gene TRBJ2-7; 7 bases fit TRBD1. The CDR3 has 15 amino acids. The germline gives CDR1 MNHEY, CDR2 SVGAGI. Trimming removed 0 bases from V and 4 bases from J; junction bases left unmatched: 6. The DNA for the CDR3 is TGTGCCAGCAGTTACTCGACAGGGCAAGGGTACGAGCAGTACTTC. Translation: CASSYSTGQGYEQYF.

This clone has a handful of counts. V usage is TRBV28 and J usage is TRBJ2-7; 11 nucleotides match TRBD2. The germline CDR1 and CDR2 sequences are MDHEN and SYDVKM. The V and J ends lost 6 bases and 7 bases, in that order; junction bases with no gene match: 11. CDR3 size: 15 residues. The DNA for the CDR3 is TGTGCCAGCAGCGCTTCGACTAGCGGGACTTGGGAGCAGTACTTC. It yields the protein CASSASTSGTWEQYF. Drawing the rest from reference TRBV28 and TRBJ2-7, the complete variable domain is DVKVTQSSRYLVKRTGEKVFLECVQDMDHENMFWYRQDPGLGLRLIYFSYDVKMKEKGDIPEGYSVSREKKERFSLILESASTNQTSMYLCASSASTSGTWEQYFGPGTRLTVT.

The J gene is TRBJ2-3, the V gene TRBV5-1; 9 bases align to TRBD2. J lost 2 bases, V lost 1 base, and 2 bases had no gene match. The germline CDR1 and CDR2 sequences are SGHRS and YFSETQ. The CDR3 extends over 15 amino acids. The CDR3 loop is CASSLTSGHTDTQYF. The CDR3 DNA sequence: TGCGCCAGCAGCTTGACTAGCGGGCACACAGATACGCAGTATTTT.

V usage is TRBV27 and J usage is TRBJ1-2, with D maybe TRBD1 (6 bases). The CDR3 runs 13 residues. The V gene lost 3 bases and the J gene lost 13 bases, with 18 bases spanning the gap. CDR1 is MNHEY and CDR2 is SMNVEV in the germline V gene (reference sequence). In DNA, the CDR3 is TGTGCCAGCAGTTTCTGGACCGACAGGACATGCACCTTC. Residues: CASSFWTDRTCTF.

For this clone: The same CDR3 is also encoded by other DNA sequences in this sample. V and J are TRBV18 and TRBJ2-7; tentatively, D is TRBD2 (6 bases). Germline CDR1 reads KGHSH; CDR2 reads LQKENI. Trimming pared 0 bases from V and 0 bases from J, leaving 6 bases between. This CDR3 contains 14 residues. The CDR3 sequence is CASSPPGGSYEQYF. The DNA for the CDR3 is TGTGCCAGCTCACCACCGGGGGGCTCCTACGAGCAGTACTTC.

This chain links TRBV2 with TRBJ2-5; a possible D gene is TRBD1 (6 bases). This CDR3 has 14 amino acids. Germline V gene sequence: CDR1 SNHLY, CDR2 FYNNEI. Trimming shortened V by 3 bases and J by 5 bases, and 13 bases separated the two germline ends. The DNA of the CDR3 is TGTGCCAGCAGTGACCGCAGTACAGGGGAGACCCAGTACTTC. This encodes CASSDRSTGETQYF.

The chain carries TRBV14 and TRBJ2-3, with TRBD2 identical over 9 bases. Unmatched junction bases numbered 10, after V lost 3 bases and J lost 3 bases. This CDR3 has 17 amino acids. Germline V lookup: CDR1 SGHDN, CDR2 FVKESK. The CDR3, as DNA: TGTGCCAGCAGCCAGCTAGCGGGACCCTTCGGGACAGATACGCAGTATTTT. Its protein product is CASSQLAGPFGTDTQYF.

The gene calls are TRBV10-3 and TRBJ1-1; tentative D call: TRBD1 (6 bases). V lost 2 bases to trimming and J lost 1 base, with 8 bases between them. The CDR3 is made up of 14 amino acids. Per the germline V gene, CDR1 is ENHRY and CDR2 is SYGVKD. CDR3 sequence (DNA): TGTGCCATCAGTGAGCCACAGGGGAACACTGAAGCTTTCTTT. Translated: CAISEPQGNTEAFF.

This chain connects TRBV7-8 to TRBJ2-5; D not certain. Germline V CDR1 and CDR2: SGHVS, FQNEAQ. The CDR3 is 12 amino acids. V lost 0 bases to trimming and J lost 8 bases, with 7 bases between them. The chain's CDR3 is CASSLATGTQYF. CDR3 DNA: TGTGCCAGCAGCTTAGCGACTGGAACCCAGTACTTC.

The chain links TRBV28 to TRBJ1-3; perhaps TRBD1 as D (5 bases). This CDR3 comprises 15 residues. Trimming shortened V by 6 bases and J by 2 bases, and 14 bases separated the two germline ends. Germline loops: CDR1 MDHEN, CDR2 SYDVKM. The CDR3 DNA is TGTGCCAGCAGCTCGGGGGGAGCAGCTGGAAACACCATATATTTT. This gives the protein CASSSGGAAGNTIYF.

V and J are TRBV19 and TRBJ2-7; no reliable D call. The CDR3 extends over 13 amino acids. V lost 4 bases to trimming and J lost 6 bases, with 13 bases between them. Germline lookup yields CDR1 LNHDA and CDR2 SQIVND (reference sequence). The chain's CDR3 is CASSNRANGEQYF. Written as DNA, the CDR3 is TGTGCCAGTAGTAACAGAGCAAACGGCGAGCAGTACTTC. Supplemented by reference TRBV19 and TRBJ2-7, the full variable domain reads DGGITQSPKYLFRKEGQNVTLSCEQNLNHDAMYWYRQDPGQGLRLIYYSQIVNDFQKGDIAEGYSVSREKKESFPLTVTSAQKNPTAFYLCASSNRANGEQYFGPGTRLTVT.

The V gene is TRBV28, the J gene TRBJ1-2, with D possibly matching TRBD1 (6 bases). CDR3 length: 15 residues. CDR1 is MDHEN, CDR2 SYDVKM, per germline. Trimming took off 3 bases at V and 2 bases at J, with 13 bases between the two ends. As DNA, the CDR3 is TGTGCCAGCAGTTTGACCGTCAGGGGAAACTATGGCTACACCTTC. Translation: CASSLTVRGNYGYTF.

For this clone: Compared with germline, one end of the junction differs, possibly owing to a read error. The rearrangement links TRBV2 to TRBJ2-6, with D maybe TRBD1 (5 bases). Germline V gives CDR1 SNHLY, CDR2 FYNNEI. This CDR3 region has 17 residues. CDR3 sequence: CASSEARSGAGANGLTF. The CDR3 bases are TGTGCCAGCAGTGAAGCTCGGAGTGGGGCTGGGGCCAACGGCCTGACTTTC. Based on the CDR3 plus reference TRBV2 and TRBJ2-6, the full variable domain is EPEVTQTPSHQVTQMGQEVILRCVPISNHLYFYWYRQILGQKVEFLVSFYNNEISEKSEIFDDQFSVERPDGSNFTLKIRSTKLEDSAMYFCASSEARSGAGANGLTFGAGSRLTVL.

This chain connects TRBV4-2 to TRBJ2-5; 10 bases agree with TRBD2. The CDR3 sequence is 16 residues long. Germline CDR1 LGHNA, CDR2 YNFKEQ. The V gene end was trimmed by 1 base and the J gene end by 1 base; junction bases not matched to a gene: 3. DNA for the CDR3: TGTGCCAGCAGCCAAGGGACTAGCGGAATCCAAGAGACCCAGTACTTC. This codes for CASSQGTSGIQETQYF.

V usage is TRBV28 and J usage is TRBJ2-5; D gene uncertain. Germline V lookup: CDR1 MDHEN, CDR2 SYDVKM. Trimming left V 5 bases short and J 2 bases short, with 12 bases between. The CDR3 has 14 residues. CDR3 loop: CASSTSQVQETQYF. In DNA form, the CDR3 reads TGTGCCAGCAGTACCTCTCAGGTACAAGAGACCCAGTACTTC. The complete variable domain, with remaining parts taken from reference TRBV28 and TRBJ2-5, reads DVKVTQSSRYLVKRTGEKVFLECVQDMDHENMFWYRQDPGLGLRLIYFSYDVKMKEKGDIPEGYSVSREKKERFSLILESASTNQTSMYLCASSTSQVQETQYFGPGTRLLVL.

This clone was seen only a few times. V is TRBV5-1 and J is TRBJ2-3, with 9 bases fitting TRBD1. Losses at the gene ends were 0 bases for V and 3 bases for J; bases not matched to a gene: 5. In germline, CDR1 is SGHRS, CDR2 YFSETQ. The CDR3 contains 16 residues. CDR3 loop: CASSLAVGQGTDTQYF. CDR3 in DNA: TGCGCCAGCAGCTTGGCCGTGGGACAGGGAACAGATACGCAGTATTTT.

This rearrangement joins TRBV18 to TRBJ2-5, with 7 positions matching TRBD2. In germline, CDR1 is KGHSH, CDR2 LQKENI. V shed 0 bases, J shed 1 base, and the junction held 8 bases outside the gene matches. The CDR3 spans 17 residues. Here the CDR3 reads CASSPPRSGNFQETQYF. The CDR3 nucleotides read TGTGCCAGCTCACCACCCAGAAGCGGGAATTTCCAAGAGACCCAGTACTTC.

The V gene is TRBV5-6, the J gene TRBJ1-5; 7 bases line up with TRBD1. Trimming took 4 bases from V and 3 from J; bases not matched to a gene: 7. The CDR3 spans 15 residues. Germline V lookup: CDR1 SGHDT, CDR2 YYEEEE. The CDR3 nucleotides are TGTGCCAGCAGCATAGTGACAGGGATCAATCAGCCCCAGCATTTT. Encoded protein: CASSIVTGINQPQHF.

This clone was seen a handful of times. The CDR3 loop reads CASSYEQGGYEQYF. The CDR3 DNA is TGTGCCAGCAGTTACGAGCAGGGAGGGTACGAGCAGTACTTC. The chain employs TRBV6-5 and TRBJ2-7, with TRBD2 identical over 7 bases. In germline, CDR1 is MNHEY, CDR2 SVGAGI. CDR3 size: 14 residues. Germline trimming cut 2 bases from V and 4 bases from J; bases unmatched to any gene: 5.